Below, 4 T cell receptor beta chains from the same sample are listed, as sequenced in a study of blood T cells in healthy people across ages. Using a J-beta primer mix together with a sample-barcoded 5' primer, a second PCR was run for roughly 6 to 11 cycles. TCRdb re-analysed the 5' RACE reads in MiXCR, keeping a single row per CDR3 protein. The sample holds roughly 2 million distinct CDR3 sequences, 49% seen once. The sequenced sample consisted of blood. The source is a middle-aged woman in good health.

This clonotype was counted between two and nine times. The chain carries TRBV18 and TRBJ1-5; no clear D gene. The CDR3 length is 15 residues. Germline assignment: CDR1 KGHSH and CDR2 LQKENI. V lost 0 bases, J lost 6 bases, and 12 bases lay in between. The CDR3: CASSPPIRVGQPQHF. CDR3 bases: TGTGCCAGCTCACCACCGATAAGGGTAGGTCAGCCCCAGCATTTT.

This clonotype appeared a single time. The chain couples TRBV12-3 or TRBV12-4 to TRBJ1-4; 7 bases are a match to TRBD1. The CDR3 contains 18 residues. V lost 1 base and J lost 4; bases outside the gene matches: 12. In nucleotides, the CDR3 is TGTGCCAGCAGTTTAGGGGCTACAGGGGCGCCAATTAATGAAAAACTGTTTTTT. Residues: CASSLGATGAPINEKLFF.

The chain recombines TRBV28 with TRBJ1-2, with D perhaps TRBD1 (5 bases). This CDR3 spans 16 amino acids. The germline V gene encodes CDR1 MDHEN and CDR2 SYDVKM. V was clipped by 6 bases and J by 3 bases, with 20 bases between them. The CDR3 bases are TGTGCCAGCAGCCCCTTCCGGGGCCAGGTCGACTATGGCTACACCTTC. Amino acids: CASSPFRGQVDYGYTF.

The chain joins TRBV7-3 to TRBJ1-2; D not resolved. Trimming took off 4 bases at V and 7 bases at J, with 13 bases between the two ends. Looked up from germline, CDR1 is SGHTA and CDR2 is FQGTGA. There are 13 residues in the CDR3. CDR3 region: CASSWERVVGYTF. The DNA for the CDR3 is TGTGCCAGCAGCTGGGAGCGGGTAGTTGGCTACACCTTC. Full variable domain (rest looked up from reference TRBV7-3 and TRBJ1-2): GAGVSQTPSNKVTEKGKYVELRCDPISGHTALYWYRQSLGQGPEFLIYFQGTGAADDSGLPNDRFFAVRPEGSVSTLKIQRTERGDSAVYLCASSWERVVGYTFGSGTRLTVV.